Each of the 26 T cell receptor beta chains below was sequenced from the same sample in a study of blood T cell repertoires in COVID-19. Libraries were prepared by immunoSEQ multiplex PCR; TCRdb keeps only in-frame clonotypes and omits some of them. The sample consists of some 160,000 clones, approximately 90% of them appearing once. The sequenced sample was peripheral blood. The receptor set was obtained from a woman aged 70-85 years with COVID-19, enrolled during active disease.

This sequence joins TRBV7-8 and TRBJ2-7, with 13 bases lining up with TRBD2. Per the germline V gene, CDR1 is SGHVS and CDR2 is FQNEAQ. The CDR3 runs to 15 residues. Losses at the gene ends were 5 bases for V and 7 bases for J; bases not matched to a gene: 8. CDR3: CASSTRLAGGREQYF. Here the CDR3 DNA reads TGTGCCAGCAGCACTCGACTAGCGGGGGGTAGAGAGCAGTACTTC. Using reference TRBV7-8 and TRBJ2-7 for the parts outside the CDR3, the full variable domain is GAGVSQSPRYKVAKRGQDVALRCDPISGHVSLFWYQQALGQGPEFLTYFQNEAQLDKSGLPSDRFFAERPEGSVSTLKIQRTQQEDSAVYLCASSTRLAGGREQYFGPGTRLTVT.

This clone occurred a few times. The V call is TRBV2, the J call TRBJ1-1; 11 bases map to TRBD1. This CDR3 has 13 amino acids. The V and J ends lost 4 bases and 8 bases, in that order; junction bases with no gene match: 3. Germline values: CDR1 SNHLY, CDR2 FYNNEI. CDR3 sequence: CASSGWDRGEAFF. In DNA, the CDR3 is TGTGCCAGCAGTGGGTGGGACAGGGGGGAAGCTTTCTTT. Looking up the rest from reference TRBV2 and TRBJ1-1 gives the full variable domain: EPEVTQTPSHQVTQMGQEVILRCVPISNHLYFYWYRQILGQKVEFLVSFYNNEISEKSEIFDDQFSVERPDGSNFTLKIRSTKLEDSAMYFCASSGWDRGEAFFGQGTRLTVV.

This clone came up a few times. The chain links TRBV7-9 to TRBJ1-2, with D perhaps matching TRBD1 (5 bases). The V gene lost 8 bases and the J gene lost 4 bases, with 23 bases spanning the gap. The CDR3 has 16 amino acids. Germline V lookup: CDR1 SEHNR, CDR2 FQNEAQ (reference sequence). DNA for the CDR3: TGTGCCAGCCACCGTGAAAGGGAGGGGTTTGGCTATGGCTACACCTTC. It specifies CASHREREGFGYGYTF.

The chain employs TRBV4-1 and TRBJ2-3; tentative D call: TRBD2 (6 bases). This CDR3 contains 16 residues. Per germline, CDR1 MGHRA and CDR2 YSYEKL. V was pared by 0 bases and J by 5 bases, with 15 bases between. The CDR3 spells CASSQDRVGRRDTQYF. DNA of the CDR3: TGCGCCAGCAGCCAAGATCGGGTGGGGAGGAGAGATACGCAGTATTTT.

The V call is TRBV3-1 (or the pseudogene TRBV3-2), the J call TRBJ2-7; 11 bases line up with TRBD1. The CDR3 loop spans 15 amino acids. V lost 2 bases to trimming and J lost 3 bases; unmatched junction nucleotides: 3. The germline gives CDR1 LGHDT, CDR2 YNNKEL (reference sequence). The DNA for the CDR3 is TGTGCCAGCAGCCAATTGGGACAGGGGGACTACGAGCAGTACTTC. The encoded protein is CASSQLGQGDYEQYF.

The chain combines TRBV5-1 with TRBJ1-1; TRBD1 matches 9 bases. This CDR3 contains 15 residues. Germline CDR1 SGHRS, CDR2 YFSETQ. The V segment lost 5 bases and the J segment 4 bases; nucleotides outside the gene matches: 9. The CDR3 DNA sequence: TGCGCCAGCAGTCCTGATACAGGGGGCGGCACTGAAGCTTTCTTT. Its translation: CASSPDTGGGTEAFF.

The chain combines TRBV6-1 with TRBJ1-1; tentative D call: TRBD1 (6 bases). Per the germline V gene, CDR1 is MNHNS and CDR2 is SASEGT. The length of the CDR3 is 15 residues. The germline V and J ends were trimmed by 6 bases and 1 base, with 15 bases remaining between them. DNA of the CDR3: TGTGCCAGCAGAGATACAGGGATAGGGAACACTGAAGCTTTCTTT. Its protein product is CASRDTGIGNTEAFF.

This rearrangement joins TRBV11-2 to TRBJ2-1, with D tentatively TRBD1 (5 bases). With 0 bases removed from V and 1 base from J, the gap between germline ends came to 10 bases. This CDR3 is built from 16 residues. Germline CDR1 reads SGHAT; CDR2 reads FQNNGV. The CDR3, as DNA: TGTGCCAGCAGCTTAGATCAGGGTTGGTCCTACAATGAGCAGTTCTTC. It is translated as CASSLDQGWSYNEQFF.

This chain uses TRBV7-2 with TRBJ2-3; 9 positions agree with TRBD2. This CDR3 contains 18 residues. CDR1 is SGHTA and CDR2 is FQGNSA in the germline V gene. The trim removed 1 base at V and 4 bases at J, leaving 12 bases unmatched. CDR3 residues: CASSLVARGGGYADTQYF. The CDR3 coding sequence is TGTGCCAGCAGCTTAGTCGCGCGGGGGGGCGGGTACGCAGATACGCAGTATTTT. Supplemented by reference TRBV7-2 and TRBJ2-3, the full variable domain reads GAGVSQSPSNKVTEKGKDVELRCDPISGHTALYWYRQSLGQGLEFLIYFQGNSAPDKSGLPSDRFSAERTGGSVSTLTIQRTQQEDSAVYLCASSLVARGGGYADTQYFGPGTRLTVL.

V usage is TRBV27 and J usage is TRBJ1-4; D is possibly TRBD1 (6 bases). Germline V gene sequence: CDR1 MNHEY, CDR2 SMNVEV (reference sequence). This CDR3 spans 16 amino acids. Trimming pared 2 bases from V and 4 bases from J, leaving 14 bases between. Here the CDR3 reads CASSLTGREGNEKLFF. In nucleotides, the CDR3 is TGTGCCAGCAGTTTAACAGGGCGAGAGGGTAATGAAAAACTGTTTTTT.

The chain has TRBV3-1 (or the pseudogene TRBV3-2) and TRBJ1-4; a possible D gene is TRBD1 (5 bases). The germline V and J ends were trimmed by 3 bases and 3 bases, with 11 bases remaining between them. Germline V gives CDR1 LGHDT, CDR2 YNNKEL (reference sequence). The length of the CDR3 is 15 residues. In DNA, the CDR3 is TGTGCCAGCAGCCAGGGGCAGGGATCTAATGAAAAACTGTTTTTT. It yields the protein CASSQGQGSNEKLFF.

The chain carries TRBV12-3 or TRBV12-4 and TRBJ2-1; D may be TRBD2 (5 bases). CDR3 length: 12 amino acids. The ends were cut back, 5 bases at V and 10 bases at J, with 12 bases in the middle. The CDR3 loop reads CASSPPSGEQFF. In nucleotides, the CDR3 is TGTGCCAGCAGTCCCCCCAGCGGCGAGCAGTTCTTC.

The CDR3 sequence is CASSYRQRVTGELFF. Written as DNA, the CDR3 is TGTGCCAGCAGTTACCGGCAGCGCGTCACCGGGGAGCTGTTTTTT. The chain couples TRBV6-5 to TRBJ2-2; no clear D gene. The ends were cut back, 2 bases at V and 4 bases at J, with 11 bases in the middle. Per germline, CDR1 MNHEY and CDR2 SVGAGI. The CDR3 covers 15 residues.

The V gene is TRBV28, the J gene TRBJ2-7; 9 bases fit TRBD1. Germline CDR1 reads MDHEN; CDR2 reads SYDVKM. Unmatched junction bases numbered 14, after V lost 7 bases and J lost 4 bases. This CDR3 contains 16 residues. The CDR3 DNA reads as TGTGCCAGCACTAATATACCGGGACAGGGTTCTTACGAGCAGTACTTC. Translating it yields CASTNIPGQGSYEQYF.

This clone has just a few counts. The gene calls are TRBV7-9 and TRBJ1-4; 9 positions agree with TRBD1. Germline lookup yields CDR1 SEHNR and CDR2 FQNEAQ (reference sequence). J was trimmed by 6 bases and V by 5 bases; bases with no gene match: 10. The CDR3 has 16 residues. The CDR3 reads CASSPRGGQGDEKLFF. CDR3 DNA: TGTGCCAGCAGCCCGAGGGGGGGACAGGGAGATGAAAAACTGTTTTTT.

This chain uses TRBV5-1 with TRBJ1-1; D not resolved. The CDR3 spans 14 residues. V lost 3 bases to trimming and J lost 0 bases, with 9 bases between them. Germline V gives CDR1 SGHRS, CDR2 YFSETQ. In DNA form, the CDR3 reads TGCGCCAGCAGCTCTGCCAGTCTGAACACTGAAGCTTTCTTT. Translation: CASSSASLNTEAFF.

V and J are TRBV29-1 and TRBJ1-1; D is ambiguous. The germline V gene has CDR1 SQVTM and CDR2 ANQGSEA. The V end lost 7 bases, the J end lost 7 bases, and 22 bases lay between the germline ends. This CDR3 is 14 amino acids long. CDR3 sequence (DNA): TGCAGCGCCCTACTCGAGGGCACAACTCATGAAGCTTTCTTT. Translation gives CSALLEGTTHEAFF.

The rearrangement uses TRBV30 and TRBJ2-4; TRBD2 aligns across 7 bases. Trimming took 1 base from V and 15 from J; bases not matched to a gene: 12. The CDR3 has 13 residues. CDR1 is GTSNPN, CDR2 SVGIG, per germline (reference sequence). The CDR3 bases are TGTGCCTGGAGTGCGAGCGGGGTGAAGGGAGGGTACTTC. Translated, it gives CAWSASGVKGGYF.

This clone was found once. The chain combines TRBV6-1 with TRBJ2-2, with TRBD1 as a possible D gene (6 bases). Germline V gives CDR1 MNHNS, CDR2 SASEGT. The CDR3 covers 16 residues. Trimming removed 4 bases at V and 7 bases at J, with 19 bases between. CDR3 sequence reads: CASSGPSGAGVGELFF. For the CDR3, the DNA is TGTGCCAGCAGTGGTCCCTCAGGGGCCGGGGTCGGGGAGCTGTTTTTT.

The gene calls are TRBV5-1 and TRBJ2-7; 7 bases fit TRBD1. Trimming at V came to 3 bases and at J to 0 bases, leaving 9 bases not matched to a gene. Germline assignment: CDR1 SGHRS and CDR2 YFSETQ. The CDR3 spans 16 residues. CDR3 DNA sequence: TGCGCCAGCAGCTCCTCTGGGACAGTCAACTCCTACGAGCAGTACTTC. Translated, it gives CASSSSGTVNSYEQYF.

This chain links TRBV5-6 with TRBJ1-1; weak D call: TRBD1 (5 bases). The CDR3 is made up of 14 amino acids. Trimming took 3 bases from V and 6 from J, leaving 15 bases between them. Per germline, CDR1 SGHDT and CDR2 YYEEEE. CDR3 protein: CASSYGTLRSEAFF. The CDR3 region has the DNA TGTGCCAGCAGCTATGGGACTTTGAGGTCTGAAGCTTTCTTT.

The chain carries TRBV5-5 and TRBJ1-5; D not resolved. Germline lookup yields CDR1 SGHKS and CDR2 YYEKEE (reference sequence). Between the trimmed V and J ends, which lost 0 bases and 6 bases, there was a span of 16 bases. This CDR3 is built from 16 residues. CDR3 nucleotides: TGTGCCAGCAGCTTGGGGTTGGAGGGATGGGGTCAGCCCCAGCATTTT. It translates to CASSLGLEGWGQPQHF.

The chain combines TRBV28 with TRBJ2-3; D perhaps matches TRBD1 (6 bases). The germline V gene encodes CDR1 MDHEN and CDR2 SYDVKM. The CDR3 sequence is 17 residues long. V lost 10 bases and J 4 bases, leaving 27 bases between the germline ends. CDR3 region: CATGPRAGETFADTQYF. Written as DNA, the CDR3 is TGTGCCACCGGACCCCGTGCAGGGGAGACTTTCGCAGATACGCAGTATTTT. Based on the CDR3 plus reference TRBV28 and TRBJ2-3, the full variable domain is DVKVTQSSRYLVKRTGEKVFLECVQDMDHENMFWYRQDPGLGLRLIYFSYDVKMKEKGDIPEGYSVSREKKERFSLILESASTNQTSMYLCATGPRAGETFADTQYFGPGTRLTVL.

This chain joins TRBV19 and TRBJ1-1; D is possibly TRBD1 (6 bases). V gave up 5 bases and J gave up 7 bases, with 20 bases separating them. The germline V gene has CDR1 LNHDA and CDR2 SQIVND (reference sequence). This CDR3 comprises 15 residues. CDR3 DNA sequence: TGTGCCAGTAGTGTCACCGGGACACAGAGGAGTGAAGCTTTCTTT. This encodes CASSVTGTQRSEAFF.

The chain carries TRBV18 and TRBJ2-7, with TRBD2 matching 10 bases. From germline, CDR1 is KGHSH and CDR2 LQKENI. V lost 0 bases to trimming and J lost 6 bases; unmatched junction nucleotides: 5. CDR3 size: 15 residues. CDR3 amino acids: CASSPPGIAGGEQYF. The DNA of the CDR3 is TGTGCCAGCTCACCACCGGGAATAGCGGGGGGCGAGCAGTACTTC. The complete variable domain, with remaining parts taken from reference TRBV18 and TRBJ2-7, reads NAGVMQNPRHLVRRRGQEARLRCSPMKGHSHVYWYRQLPEEGLKFMVYLQKENIIDESGMPKERFSAEFPKEGPSILRIQQVVRGDSAAYFCASSPPGIAGGEQYFGPGTRLTVT.

V usage is TRBV3-1 (or the pseudogene TRBV3-2) and J usage is TRBJ2-7; TRBD2 is a possible D gene (6 bases). This CDR3 contains 15 residues. Trimming took off 1 base at V and 3 bases at J, with 13 bases between the two ends. Germline CDR1 is LGHDT and CDR2 is YNNKEL (reference sequence). The CDR3 here is CASSQVGGQGYEQYF. The CDR3 region has the DNA TGTGCCAGCAGCCAAGTGGGAGGCCAAGGCTACGAGCAGTACTTC.